This T cell receptor (beta chain) was profiled in a study of tumor and adjacent non-tumor tissue in lung cancer. Across the whole study: There were 11 to 13 adenocarcinoma, 2 squamous cell carcinoma and 1 small cell lung cancer cases. Some 3.9 million productive TCRbeta reads were obtained per sample on average. General study points: Normal lung showed higher cumulative top 100 clone frequency than tumor.

As regards this clonotype: Antigen: not known.

This sample's RNA came from whole unsorted tissue. Between August and November 2014, newly diagnosed, chemotherapy-naive lung cancer patients underwent thoracic surgery in China. The library came from three nested PCR rounds adapted from ARM-PCR protocols. TCRdb redid the calling of the multiplex PCR reads with MiXCR, one entry per CDR3 protein. The sample includes around 200,000 distinct CDR3 sequences, 71% of them seen just once. Germline lookup yields CDR1 DFQATT and CDR2 SNEGSKA (reference sequence). The CDR3 consists of 11 residues. The sequence was collected from a man in his sixties with non-small cell lung cancer. The chain recombines TRBV20-1 with TRBJ2-3; unclear D gene. Sample: lung tumor tissue. The CDR3 DNA follows: TGCACAGCTCGATTTACAGATACGCAGTATTTT. This codes for CTARFTDTQYF.